These T cell receptor beta chains were read from a single sample in a study of blood T cell repertoires in COVID-19. Method: immunoSEQ multiplex PCR; TCRdb's copy keeps in-frame clones and lacks some. Seen here are fewer than 150,000 clones, 60% to 80% observed once, and the top ten hold 11%. Sequencing was performed on peripheral blood. All receptors come from a man in his fifties or sixties who had recovered from COVID-19. The CDR3 runs from the conserved cysteine through the conserved F or W. The D gene is left open where the match is weak. Rows may omit the clone size; those that give it use once, few, many or a size class.

>.|TRBV28|TRBJ2-5|TRBD2
TGTGCCAGCAGTTTCCAGCGGGGGTTCCGGGAGACCCAGTACTTC
CASSFQRGFRETQYF
>.|TRBV7-2|TRBJ2-7|TRBD2
TGTGCCAGCAGCGCCATGGGACTAGCGGGAGAAGAGCAGTACTTC
CASSAMGLAGEEQYF
>.|TRBV11-2|TRBJ2-3|.
TGTGCCAGCAGCTGGGGGGACAGAACTAGCACAGATACGCAGTATTTT
CASSWGDRTSTDTQYF
>.|TRBV9|TRBJ2-3|TRBD2
TGTGCCAGCAGCGCTCAAGCACTAGCGGTGAGCACAGATACGCAGTATTTT
CASSAQALAVSTDTQYF
>few|TRBV7-2|TRBJ2-7|.
TGTGCCAGCAGCTTATCTGCGGGGCCCTGGTACGAGCAGTACTTC
CASSLSAGPWYEQYF
>.|TRBV28|TRBJ1-3|TRBD1
TGTGCCAGCAGTTCCCCACAGGGGGCCCCTGGAAACACCATATATTTT
CASSSPQGAPGNTIYF
>.|TRBV6-2/TRBV6-3|TRBJ1-5|.
TGTGCCAGCAGTTCCTATGGTCAGGGAAATCAGCCCCAGCATTTT
CASSSYGQGNQPQHF
>.|TRBV4-3|TRBJ1-2|TRBD1
TGCGCCAGCAGCCGCTCAGGGGGGGGCTACACCTTC
CASSRSGGGYTF
>few|TRBV2|TRBJ2-5|.
TGTGCCAGCAGTGAAGCTAGTTGGGTGGACAGCAGACAAGAGACCCAGTACTTC
CASSEASWVDSRQETQYF
>.|TRBV4-3|TRBJ2-7|.
TGCGCCAGCAGCCAGTACCAGGGGTCCTACGAGCAGTACTTC
CASSQYQGSYEQYF
>.|TRBV10-3|TRBJ2-3|TRBD1
TGTGCCATACAGGGGGCTACAGATACGCAGTATTTT
CAIQGATDTQYF
>once|TRBV28|TRBJ1-4|.
TGTGCCAGCAGTTTTACTAGAGATGAAAAACTGTTTTTT
CASSFTRDEKLFF
>many|TRBV6-2/TRBV6-3|TRBJ2-7|TRBD1
TGTGCCAGCAGTAACAGACAGGGCGAAGCGTCCTACGAGCAGTACTTC
CASSNRQGEASYEQYF
>.|TRBV3-1/TRBV3-2|TRBJ1-2|TRBD1
TGTGCCAGCAGCCAGACGACAGGGGCGGGCTATGGCTACACCTTC
CASSQTTGAGYGYTF
>.|TRBV19|TRBJ1-1|.
TGTGCCAGTAGTCCTCCAGGGACTGAAGCTTTCTTT
CASSPPGTEAFF
>.|TRBV7-8|TRBJ1-1|.
TGTGCCAGCAGCTTAGAGTTCGGACAATTGACTGAAGCTTTCTTT
CASSLEFGQLTEAFF
>.|TRBV4-1|TRBJ1-5|.
TGCGCCAGCAGCCAAACCGACAGCTCCAATCAGCCCCAGCATTTT
CASSQTDSSNQPQHF
>.|TRBV10-1|TRBJ2-7|.
TGCGCCGGCTTCGAACGGGTCTTACCCTACGAGCAGTACTTC
CAGFERVLPYEQYF
>.|TRBV2|TRBJ1-2|TRBD1
TGTGCCAGCAGGGACACAGGGGTTAACTATGGCTACACCTTC
CASRDTGVNYGYTF
>.|TRBV7-9|TRBJ1-5|.
TGTGCCAGCAGCTCCGGGCTTCGGGGGGACGGGAATCAGCCCCAGCATTTT
CASSSGLRGDGNQPQHF
>few|TRBV7-2|TRBJ2-7|TRBD1
TGTGCCAGCAGCTTAGAGGGCAGGGGGCGAAGCTCCTACGAGCAGTACTTC
CASSLEGRGRSSYEQYF
>.|TRBV30|TRBJ1-5|.
TGTGCCTGGGGGACACTGGGTGATCAGCCCCAGCATTTT
CAWGTLGDQPQHF
>.|TRBV4-3|TRBJ1-2|TRBD1
TGCGCCAGCAGCCAAGAGTTGAGGACAGGGGCTCTTAACGGCTACACCTTC
CASSQELRTGALNGYTF
>.|TRBV6-2/TRBV6-3|TRBJ2-7|TRBD2
TGTGCCAGCAGTTCTACTAGCGGGAGTAAAAAGCAGTACTTC
CASSSTSGSKKQYF
>.|TRBV11-2|TRBJ2-5|TRBD2
TGTGCCAGCAGCCCCGGGACTAGCGGGGTCCAAGAGACCCAGTACTTC
CASSPGTSGVQETQYF
>.|TRBV5-8|TRBJ1-2|.
TGTGCCAGCAGCTTGCGAAACAGGTTTAACTATGGCTACACCTTC
CASSLRNRFNYGYTF
>.|TRBV10-3|TRBJ2-2|TRBD1
TGTGCCACCTGGACAGGGGAGACCACCGGGGAGCTGTTTTTT
CATWTGETTGELFF
>.|TRBV15|TRBJ1-6|.
TGTGCCACCAGCAAGGGACGGGGGAATTCACCCCTCCACTTT
CATSKGRGNSPLHF
>once|TRBV19|TRBJ1-5|.
TGTGCCAGTAGTATAAGGGGGGGAAATCAGCCCCAGCATTTT
CASSIRGGNQPQHF
>many|TRBV27|TRBJ1-4|.
TGTGCCAGCAGCCAGAACGGAGCAACTAATGAAAAACTGTTTTTT
CASSQNGATNEKLFF
>.|TRBV27|TRBJ2-1|TRBD1
TGTGCCAGCCACCCCCTTACAGGGGAGAATGAGCAGTTCTTC
CASHPLTGENEQFF
>.|TRBV6-5|TRBJ1-2|.
TGTGCCAGCAGTTACTCCTCGGGAGGAGGCTATGGCTACACCTTC
CASSYSSGGGYGYTF
>.|TRBV18|TRBJ2-5|TRBD2
TGTGCCAGCGCCCTACTAAGCGGGGGTATTCTAAAGACCCAGTACTTC
CASALLSGGILKTQYF
>.|TRBV5-1|TRBJ1-4|.
TGCGCCAGCAGCTCAGACCGGGGGGAAAAACTGTTTTTT
CASSSDRGEKLFF
>.|TRBV28|TRBJ1-5|.
TGTGCCAGTAATAACAGGGAAGGAGGCAATCAGCCCCAGCATTTT
CASNNREGGNQPQHF
>.|TRBV19|TRBJ1-1|.
TGTGCCAGTAATATATTGGGAGGGACCAAAATTTTCTACACTGAAGCTTTCTTT
CASNILGGTKIFYTEAFF
>.|TRBV5-4|TRBJ1-2|.
TGTGCCAGCAGCCCACAGGGTATGCATGGCTACACCTTC
CASSPQGMHGYTF
>.|TRBV19|TRBJ2-6|.
TGTGCCAGTAGCGAGGGGGACCCAGTGCTCGGGGCCAACGTCCTGACTTTC
CASSEGDPVLGANVLTF
>.|TRBV6-2/TRBV6-3|TRBJ2-1|TRBD2
TGTGCCAGCAGTTACCCTAAGACTAGCGGGACTCGGTCCTACAATGAGCAGTTCTTC
CASSYPKTSGTRSYNEQFF
>once|TRBV30|TRBJ1-5|.
TGTGCCTGGAGTCACAGGGGCAATCAGCCCCAGCATTTT
CAWSHRGNQPQHF
>.|TRBV19|TRBJ1-3|TRBD1
TGTGCCAGTAGTCCAACAGGGGAAGAGGCTGGAAACACCATATATTTT
CASSPTGEEAGNTIYF
>.|TRBV20-1|TRBJ1-1|.
TGCAGTGCTAGATCGGAGACTGAAGCTTTCTTT
CSARSETEAFF
>few|TRBV28|TRBJ1-1|TRBD1
TGTGCCAGCAGATTCCGGGACAGGGTAGGGTACACTGAAGCTTTCTTT
CASRFRDRVGYTEAFF
>.|TRBV18|TRBJ2-7|.
TGTGCCAGCTCACCACAGGGGAACTACGAGCAGTACTTC
CASSPQGNYEQYF
>.|TRBV30|TRBJ1-2|TRBD1
TGTGCCTGGAGTGTACAGGGGGCTGGCTATGGCTACACCTTC
CAWSVQGAGYGYTF
>.|TRBV24-1|TRBJ1-5|TRBD1
TGTGCCACCAGTGATGCGACAGGGTTGAATCAGCCCCAGCATTTT
CATSDATGLNQPQHF
>.|TRBV18|TRBJ2-7|TRBD2
TGTGCCAGCTCATTACTTGGGACTAGCGGAGAGTACGAGCAGTACTTC
CASSLLGTSGEYEQYF
>.|TRBV10-3|TRBJ2-7|TRBD2
TGTGCCATCAGCACTAGCGGGTACGAGCAGTACTTC
CAISTSGYEQYF
>.|TRBV15|TRBJ2-7|TRBD1
TGTGCCACCAGCAGAGCCCGGGACAGGCAATACGAGCAGTACTTC
CATSRARDRQYEQYF
>.|TRBV5-1|TRBJ2-5|.
TGCGCCAGCAGCGCGGGACTGGAATCTGTGGAGACCCAGTACTTC
CASSAGLESVETQYF
>.|TRBV19|TRBJ2-1|TRBD2
TGTGCCAGTAGGGGGGCGGGAGGGCCAATTGGCCTGCAGTTCTTC
CASRGAGGPIGLQFF
>.|TRBV20-1|TRBJ1-2|.
TGCAGTGCTCTAGGCGACGGGAGCTACACCTTC
CSALGDGSYTF
>few|TRBV20-1|TRBJ1-1|.
TGCAGTGCTAGGGAGGGTTGGGCTTTCTTT
CSAREGWAFF
>.|TRBV28|TRBJ1-6|.
TGTGCCAGCAGTTTCCGGGGGGCGCGGGGTTCACCCCTCCACTTT
CASSFRGARGSPLHF